This passage covers 29 T cell receptor beta chains from one sample sequenced in a study of T cells in Graves' hyperthyroidism and ophthalmopathy. Amplified TCR beta CDR3 regions derived from RNA transcripts. HTBI primers were employed in a first-round RT-PCR of the TCR CDR3. TCRdb fed the multiplex PCR reads into MiXCR, producing one record per CDR3 protein. Among hundreds of thousands of distinct CDR3 sequences listed, around 14% were seen once. The sample consisted of blood. These receptor sequences come from a woman aged 30 to 39 with Graves' hyperthyroidism.

This clonotype has a handful of counts. The chain uses TRBV5-1 and TRBJ2-7; 7 nucleotides match TRBD2. The J segment lost 4 bases and the V segment lost 3 bases, leaving 10 bases of the junction unmatched. The germline V gene encodes CDR1 SGHRS and CDR2 YFSETQ. CDR3 length: 15 amino acids. The DNA of the CDR3 is TGCGCCAGCAGCTCTACTAGCGTATCCATTTACGAGCAGTACTTC. Residues: CASSSTSVSIYEQYF.

The CDR3 nucleotides read TGCAGCGTTGAACGGGACAGGGGTACGGCTGAAGCTTTCTTT. Translation: CSVERDRGTAEAFF. The chain is built from TRBV29-1 and TRBJ1-1; 10 nucleotides match TRBD1. V was pared by 2 bases and J by 6 bases, with 6 bases of the junction left unmatched. The germline V gene has CDR1 SQVTM and CDR2 ANQGSEA. The length of the CDR3 is 14 residues.

There are many counts of this clonotype. V gene TRBV12-3 or TRBV12-4 combines with J gene TRBJ2-3; TRBD2 aligns across 7 bases. Trimming at V came to 6 bases and at J to 5 bases, leaving 5 bases not matched to a gene. This CDR3 contains 13 residues. CDR3 sequence: CASRPGRLDTQYF. Written as DNA, the CDR3 is TGTGCCAGCAGACCCGGGAGGTTAGATACGCAGTATTTT.

This chain joins TRBV5-4 and TRBJ2-7; 10 nucleotides agree with TRBD2. The CDR3 is 15 amino acids. The germline V gene encodes CDR1 SGHNT and CDR2 YYREEE (reference sequence). After removal of 2 bases from V and 3 bases from J, the junction contained 5 bases not matched to a gene. CDR3 DNA: TGTGCCAGCAGCTTTCTAGCGGGAGTGAGCTACGAGCAGTACTTC. It yields the protein CASSFLAGVSYEQYF.

The gene calls are TRBV12-3 or TRBV12-4 and TRBJ2-5; 7 bases map to TRBD2. CDR3 size: 13 residues. Germline trimming cut 7 bases from V and 9 bases from J; bases unmatched to any gene: 11. The CDR3 DNA is TGTGCCAGCACCCTGCGGGAGAATGGGGCCCAGTACTTC. Protein sequence: CASTLRENGAQYF.

The chain carries TRBV6-1 and TRBJ1-2, with 7 bases lining up with TRBD1. Germline V gene sequence: CDR1 MNHNS, CDR2 SASEGT. The V segment lost 1 base and the J segment 5 bases; nucleotides outside the gene matches: 10. This CDR3 is built from 16 residues. The CDR3 spells CASSEGNRGWLYGYTF. CDR3 sequence (DNA): TGTGCCAGCAGTGAAGGAAACAGGGGTTGGCTATATGGCTACACCTTC.

The chain links TRBV20-1 to TRBJ2-1; weak D call: TRBD1 (5 bases). Germline V gene sequence: CDR1 DFQATT, CDR2 SNEGSKA (reference sequence). The CDR3 covers 14 residues. CDR3 loop: CSAGFGPLDNEQFF. The CDR3 region has the DNA TGCAGCGCAGGGTTTGGCCCGTTAGACAATGAGCAGTTCTTC.

Many counts were recorded for this clonotype. The chain joins TRBV12-3 or TRBV12-4 to TRBJ2-2; D assignment may be TRBD1 or TRBD2 (5 bases each). This CDR3 comprises 15 residues. V lost 5 bases, J lost 2 bases, and 12 bases lay in between. The CDR3 sequence is CASSDNRDNTGELFF. Written as DNA, the CDR3 is TGTGCCAGCAGTGACAACCGGGACAACACCGGGGAGCTGTTTTTT.

This clonotype was recorded many times. The rearrangement joins TRBV11-2 to TRBJ2-7; D unresolved. Trimming removed 3 bases from V and 7 bases from J, with 10 bases in between. CDR1 and CDR2 (germline): SGHAT, FQNNGV. The CDR3 totals 12 residues. CDR3 bases: TGTGCCAGCAGCTTGGGCCCTAGGGAGCAGTACTTC. Translated: CASSLGPREQYF.

V gene TRBV30 combines with J gene TRBJ1-1; D perhaps matches TRBD1 (5 bases). V dropped 3 bases and J dropped 6 bases, with 14 bases sitting between them. This CDR3 has 13 amino acids. Germline assignment: CDR1 GTSNPN and CDR2 SVGIG (reference sequence). CDR3 coding DNA: TGTGCCTGGAGCGAGGGCTTGGGGCCTGAAGCTTTCTTT. Residues: CAWSEGLGPEAFF.

This clonotype came up many times. This sequence joins TRBV11-2 and TRBJ2-7, with D unclear. Germline-derived CDR1 and CDR2 are SGHAT and FQNNGV. The CDR3 is 17 residues long. V was pared by 2 bases and J by 0 bases, with 17 bases between. CDR3 amino acids: CASSLFELKHSSYEQYF. CDR3 bases: TGTGCCAGCAGCTTATTCGAGCTTAAACACAGCTCCTACGAGCAGTACTTC.

This clonotype was detected many times. This sequence joins TRBV20-1 and TRBJ2-7; tentatively, D is TRBD1 or TRBD2 (5 bases each). The V end lost 0 bases, the J end lost 0 bases, and 18 bases lay between the germline ends. CDR1 is DFQATT, CDR2 SNEGSKA, per germline (reference sequence). CDR3 length: 17 residues. CDR3 nucleotides: TGCAGTGCTAGAGATGGGGACCCCGGACGGAGCTCCTACGAGCAGTACTTC. Translating it yields CSARDGDPGRSSYEQYF.

As regards this clonotype: A much larger clone differs from this one at a single base, so this may be a read error. The rearrangement joins TRBV6-2 or TRBV6-3 to TRBJ1-5; D gene ambiguous. The germline V gene encodes CDR1 MNHEY and CDR2 SVGEGT. This CDR3 is built from 14 residues. The CDR3 region has the DNA TGTGCCAGCAGTCCCGATTACCGGGGTCAGCCCCGGCATTTT. Its protein is CASSPDYRGQPRHF.

This clonotype has at least ten counts. The chain carries TRBV3-1 and TRBJ2-5; the D is unclear. Germline V gives CDR1 LGHDT, CDR2 YNNKEL (reference sequence). The V end lost 0 bases, the J end lost 6 bases, and 5 bases lay between the germline ends. CDR3 length: 12 residues. The CDR3 coding sequence is TGTGCCAGCAGCCAAGATTGGAAGACCCAGTACTTC. This sequence encodes CASSQDWKTQYF.

This clonotype came up many times. CDR3 region: CASSFSRDQETQYF. The CDR3 DNA is TGTGCCAGCAGTTTTTCTCGGGACCAAGAGACCCAGTACTTC. V and J are TRBV28 and TRBJ2-5; no firm D call. Germline V gene sequence: CDR1 MDHEN, CDR2 SYDVKM. The V gene lost 3 bases and the J gene lost 0 bases, with 8 bases spanning the gap. CDR3 length: 14 residues.

This clonotype was found many times. The gene calls are TRBV6-1 and TRBJ2-7; TRBD2 matches at 8 bases. The V and J ends lost 6 bases and 5 bases, in that order; junction bases with no gene match: 21. The germline CDR1 and CDR2 sequences are MNHNS and SASEGT. The CDR3 loop spans 18 amino acids. CDR3 coding DNA: TGTGCCAGCAGCCCGCCCCCACAGAGCGGGAGTTCTTCCCACGAGCAGTACTTC. Its translation is CASSPPPQSGSSSHEQYF.

The chain couples TRBV14 to TRBJ1-2, with D maybe TRBD1 (6 bases). The length of the CDR3 is 15 residues. V was cut by 0 bases and J by 8 bases, with 16 bases left in between. Germline V gene data show CDR1 as SGHDN and CDR2 as FVKESK. The CDR3 bases are TGTGCCAGCAGCCAAGACACCCTGTGGGGGCGCGGCTACACCTTC. Residues: CASSQDTLWGRGYTF.

This chain links TRBV2 with TRBJ2-7, with unresolved D. Trimming took 6 bases from V and 0 from J, leaving 12 bases between them. CDR3 size: 14 residues. Germline V gene data show CDR1 as SNHLY and CDR2 as FYNNEI. The CDR3 coding sequence is TGTGCCAGCAGAGAGTCGTTCTCCTCCTACGAGCAGTACTTC. Encoded protein: CASRESFSSYEQYF.

This clonotype was observed many times. The CDR3 DNA sequence: TGTGCCAGCAGATTCGGGACACGTTACAATGAGCAGTTCTTC. It encodes CASRFGTRYNEQFF. This chain links TRBV6-1 with TRBJ2-1; possible D gene TRBD1, 6 bases. V was trimmed by 6 bases and J by 4 bases, leaving 13 bases between them. Germline CDR1 reads MNHNS; CDR2 reads SASEGT. The CDR3 sequence is 14 residues long.

This clonotype was seen only a few times. A much larger clone differs by one base, so this may be a read error. Without the conserved terminal phenylalanine or tryptophan, this CDR3 likely stems from a read error. The chain joins TRBV11-2 to TRBJ1-1; a weak D match, TRBD1 (6 bases). V lost 4 bases and J 0 bases, leaving 24 bases between the germline ends. CDR3 length: 19 amino acids. Germline V gene data show CDR1 as SGHAT and CDR2 as FQNNGV. The CDR3 loop is CASSYNAANRALMNTEAFS. CDR3 in DNA: TGTGCCAGCAGCTATAATGCGGCGAACAGGGCTTTAATGAACACTGAAGCTTTCTCT.

In this sample, this clonotype turned up a few times. The chain joins TRBV28 to TRBJ2-3; a possible D gene is TRBD1 (6 bases). The germline V gene has CDR1 MDHEN and CDR2 SYDVKM. CDR3 length equals 15 residues. V shed 4 bases and J shed 2 bases, with 13 bases lying between them. This chain's CDR3 is CASSSVVGHTDTQYF. CDR3 nucleotide sequence: TGTGCCAGCAGTTCGGTTGTGGGACACACAGATACGCAGTATTTT.

The chain couples TRBV19 to TRBJ2-1; D is perhaps TRBD1 (7 bases). The CDR3 sequence is 14 residues long. Looked up from germline, CDR1 is LNHDA and CDR2 is SQIVND (reference sequence). Trimming left V 8 bases short and J 9 bases short, with 20 bases between. The CDR3 reads CASHSRDSHAEQFF. The CDR3 bases are TGTGCCAGTCACTCGCGGGACAGCCACGCTGAGCAGTTCTTC. Filled out from reference TRBV19 and TRBJ2-1, the complete variable domain reads DGGITQSPKYLFRKEGQNVTLSCEQNLNHDAMYWYRQDPGQGLRLIYYSQIVNDFQKGDIAEGYSVSREKKESFPLTVTSAQKNPTAFYLCASHSRDSHAEQFFGPGTRLTVL.

V gene TRBV6-1 combines with J gene TRBJ2-1; D ambiguous. Trimming removed 5 bases at V and 4 bases at J, with 6 bases between. Germline-derived CDR1 and CDR2 are MNHNS and SASEGT. The CDR3 contains 12 residues. The CDR3 protein is CASSSQYNEQFF. The CDR3 DNA sequence: TGTGCCAGCAGTTCACAGTACAATGAGCAGTTCTTC.

At least ten counts were recorded for this clonotype. V gene TRBV20-1 combines with J gene TRBJ2-1; D call uncertain. CDR3 length: 12 residues. CDR1 DFQATT and CDR2 SNEGSKA come from the germline V gene (reference sequence). The V end lost 3 bases, the J end lost 4 bases, and 7 bases lay between the germline ends. CDR3 nucleotide sequence: TGCAGTGCTAGTGACGTTTACAATGAGCAGTTCTTC. The encoded protein is CSASDVYNEQFF.

In this sample, this clonotype turned up many times. At one of its ends the junction is not consistent with the germline gene, which may arise from a read error. V and J are TRBV2 and TRBJ2-2, with D maybe TRBD2 (5 bases). Per germline, CDR1 SNHLY and CDR2 FYNNEI. CDR3 length: 13 residues. The chain's CDR3 is CASSDGNAGELFF. Written as DNA, the CDR3 is TGTGCCAGCAGTGACGGGAACGCCGGGGAGCTGTTTTTT.

The table lists this clonotype with a few counts. The rearrangement joins TRBV6-1 to TRBJ1-2, with 9 bases lining up with TRBD1. The CDR3 extends over 16 amino acids. After removal of 2 bases from V and 7 bases from J, the junction contained 11 bases not matched to a gene. Germline CDR1 reads MNHNS; CDR2 reads SASEGT. The CDR3: CASSELGTGSPSGYTF. CDR3 coding DNA: TGTGCCAGCAGTGAACTAGGGACAGGGTCCCCTAGTGGCTACACCTTC.

Many counts were recorded for this clonotype. V usage is TRBV12-3 or TRBV12-4 and J usage is TRBJ1-4; the D gene is possibly TRBD1 (5 bases). Trimming cost V 5 bases and J 4 bases, with 11 bases left between them. The CDR3 runs to 14 residues. CDR3 sequence reads: CASSQGSGNEKLFF. In DNA, the CDR3 is TGTGCCAGCAGTCAGGGTTCGGGTAATGAAAAACTGTTTTTT.

In its sample, this clonotype was seen many times. The chain has TRBV15 and TRBJ2-1; D ambiguous. The germline V gene encodes CDR1 LNHNV and CDR2 YYDKDF (reference sequence). There are 16 residues in the CDR3. Trimming took off 2 bases at V and 0 bases at J, with 11 bases between the two ends. For the CDR3, the DNA is TGTGCCACCAGCAGATCGGCGGAGAGCTCCTACAATGAGCAGTTCTTC. Its translation is CATSRSAESSYNEQFF.

This chain links TRBV6-2 or TRBV6-3 with TRBJ2-4, with D hard to call. The CDR3 sequence is 16 residues long. Between the trimmed V and J ends, which lost 6 bases and 3 bases, there was a span of 18 bases. CDR1 is MNHEY, CDR2 SVGEGT, per germline. The CDR3 region has the DNA TGTGCCAGCAGCTGGTGGGCCCTTCGTGGCAAAAACATTCAGTACTTC. It is translated as CASSWWALRGKNIQYF.